The rows below give T cell receptor beta chains drawn from one sample of a study of blood T cells in healthy people across ages. TCRdb analysed the 5' RACE reads with MiXCR anew, one entry per CDR3 protein. This table holds hundreds of thousands of distinct CDR3 sequences, around 54% found once. The sample taken for sequencing was blood. The source of these receptors is a man aged 55-75 years in good health. Both conserved end residues are part of each CDR3. The D gene is left open where the match is weak. Size tells how often a clone was seen (once, few, many) or the class of an expanded clone, and some rows leave it out.

len	v_gene	abundance	j_gene	d_gene	CDR3aa	CDR3nt
13	TRBV20-1	-	TRBJ1-2	-	CSAEQSLTWGYTF	TGCAGTGCTGAGCAGTCCCTGACTTGGGGCTACACCTTC
13	TRBV20-1	few	TRBJ2-7	TRBD2	CSARRGGYYEQYF	TGCAGTGCTAGGCGGGGGGGCTACTACGAGCAGTACTTC
14	TRBV2	-	TRBJ2-1	TRBD2	CASDSGGAYNEQFF	TGTGCCAGCGATAGCGGGGGAGCTTACAATGAGCAGTTCTTC
18	TRBV20-1	-	TRBJ2-7	TRBD2	CSARDHALAGGLHYEQYF	TGCAGTGCTAGAGATCACGCACTAGCGGGGGGCCTGCACTACGAGCAGTACTTC
14	TRBV7-8	-	TRBJ2-1	TRBD1	CASSKGTVGNEQFF	TGTGCCAGCAGCAAAGGGACAGTTGGCAATGAGCAGTTCTTC
15	TRBV6-2/TRBV6-3	-	TRBJ2-3	TRBD2	CASRTLAESTDTQYF	TGTGCCAGCCGTACGCTAGCGGAAAGCACAGATACGCAGTATTTT
12	TRBV5-1	-	TRBJ2-5	TRBD2	CASSLEEGLGYF	TGCGCCAGCAGCTTGGAGGAGGGACTAGGGTACTTC
15	TRBV14	-	TRBJ2-4	TRBD1	CASSQAGQAWNIQYF	TGTGCCAGCAGCCAAGCGGGACAGGCTTGGAACATTCAGTACTTC
11	TRBV20-1	-	TRBJ2-1	-	CSADGFDEQFF	TGCAGTGCTGATGGATTCGATGAGCAGTTCTTC
15	TRBV21-1	-	TRBJ1-5	-	CASSKTGKQNQPQHF	TGTGCCAGCAGCAAGACAGGGAAGCAGAATCAGCCCCAGCATTTT
14	TRBV5-8	-	TRBJ1-5	-	CASGRGRGHQPQHF	TGTGCTAGCGGCCGGGGCAGGGGCCATCAGCCCCAGCATTTT
18	TRBV7-9	-	TRBJ1-6	-	CASSQQDPGQFPDSPLHF	TGTGCCAGCAGCCAACAAGATCCCGGACAGTTCCCAGATTCACCCCTCCACTTT
14	TRBV7-2	few	TRBJ2-6	-	CASSQRSGANVLTF	TGTGCCAGCAGCCAAAGGTCTGGGGCCAACGTCCTGACTTTC
20	TRBV3-1	-	TRBJ2-3	TRBD1	CASSQRDRGRRGLYTDTQYF	TGTGCCAGCAGCCAAAGGGACAGGGGGCGTAGGGGGCTTTACACAGATACGCAGTATTTT
14	TRBV20-1	-	TRBJ1-2	-	CSAEGNNRAYGYTF	TGCAGTGCTGAGGGCAATAACAGGGCGTATGGCTACACCTTC
18	TRBV7-8	few	TRBJ2-1	TRBD2	CASSLAELAGISYNEQFF	TGTGCCAGCAGCTTAGCGGAGCTAGCGGGGATTTCCTACAATGAGCAGTTCTTC
16	TRBV12-3/TRBV12-4	-	TRBJ2-7	-	CASSFSGGTVTYEQYF	TGTGCCAGCAGTTTTTCGGGAGGGACAGTCACCTACGAGCAGTACTTC
16	TRBV27	few	TRBJ2-1	TRBD1	CASSGPRDRGRNEQFF	TGTGCCAGCAGCGGCCCACGGGACAGGGGTCGGAATGAGCAGTTCTTC
14	TRBV10-3	-	TRBJ2-3	TRBD1	CAIRKDRDGDTQYF	TGTGCCATCAGAAAGGACAGGGACGGAGATACGCAGTATTTT
15	TRBV7-2	few	TRBJ2-1	TRBD2	CASSNSGGGRNEQFF	TGTGCCAGCAGCAACAGCGGGGGAGGACGGAATGAGCAGTTCTTC
16	TRBV7-8	-	TRBJ2-2	TRBD2	CASSLAASGGTGELFF	TGTGCCAGCAGCTTAGCGGCTAGCGGGGGCACCGGGGAGCTGTTTTTT
11	TRBV6-2/TRBV6-3	few	TRBJ2-1	-	CASRVPGEQFF	TGTGCCAGCAGAGTACCGGGGGAGCAGTTCTTC
17	TRBV11-2	-	TRBJ1-1	-	CASSPQRASGLGTEAFF	TGTGCCAGCAGCCCTCAGAGGGCCTCTGGCCTTGGGACTGAAGCTTTCTTT
14	TRBV29-1	-	TRBJ2-5	TRBD2	CSVAGTSGGETQYF	TGCAGCGTGGCAGGGACTAGCGGGGGGGAGACCCAGTACTTC
16	TRBV24-1	-	TRBJ2-3	TRBD2	CATSITGEGGTDTQYF	TGTGCCACCAGCATCACTGGGGAGGGCGGGACAGATACGCAGTATTTT
12	TRBV27	-	TRBJ2-5	-	CASSHLYNEQYF	TGTGCCAGCAGTCACCTCTACAATGAGCAGTACTTC
15	TRBV5-1	few	TRBJ2-4	-	CASRLEETAKNIQYF	TGCGCCAGCAGATTGGAAGAGACGGCCAAAAACATTCAGTACTTC
16	TRBV11-3	-	TRBJ2-2	-	CASSLGSRTNTGELFF	TGTGCCAGCAGCTTGGGCAGCCGCACGAACACCGGGGAGCTGTTTTTT
13	TRBV6-6	-	TRBJ1-6	-	CASSYSEGSPLHF	TGTGCCAGCAGTTACTCGGAGGGTTCACCCCTCCACTTT
15	TRBV7-2	few	TRBJ2-7	-	CASSSDSTGFYEQYF	TGTGCCAGCAGCTCCGACAGTACAGGGTTTTACGAGCAGTACTTC
15	TRBV6-5	-	TRBJ2-3	-	CASSTPGLAPDMQYF	TGTGCCAGCAGTACCCCGGGACTGGCCCCAGATATGCAGTATTTT
14	TRBV20-1	few	TRBJ2-7	TRBD1	CSARAGTGQYEQYF	TGCAGTGCCAGGGCCGGGACAGGTCAATACGAGCAGTACTTC
13	TRBV6-6	-	TRBJ2-1	-	CASSYEGTGRQFF	TGTGCCAGCAGTTATGAGGGTACCGGCAGGCAGTTCTTC
19	TRBV6-2/TRBV6-3	few	TRBJ1-4	TRBD1	CASRIGQGRGGPTNEKLFF	TGTGCCAGCAGGATCGGACAGGGGAGAGGTGGGCCAACTAATGAAAAACTGTTTTTT
13	TRBV4-2	few	TRBJ2-2	-	CASSQEFGGELFF	TGTGCCAGCAGCCAAGAGTTCGGCGGGGAGCTGTTTTTT